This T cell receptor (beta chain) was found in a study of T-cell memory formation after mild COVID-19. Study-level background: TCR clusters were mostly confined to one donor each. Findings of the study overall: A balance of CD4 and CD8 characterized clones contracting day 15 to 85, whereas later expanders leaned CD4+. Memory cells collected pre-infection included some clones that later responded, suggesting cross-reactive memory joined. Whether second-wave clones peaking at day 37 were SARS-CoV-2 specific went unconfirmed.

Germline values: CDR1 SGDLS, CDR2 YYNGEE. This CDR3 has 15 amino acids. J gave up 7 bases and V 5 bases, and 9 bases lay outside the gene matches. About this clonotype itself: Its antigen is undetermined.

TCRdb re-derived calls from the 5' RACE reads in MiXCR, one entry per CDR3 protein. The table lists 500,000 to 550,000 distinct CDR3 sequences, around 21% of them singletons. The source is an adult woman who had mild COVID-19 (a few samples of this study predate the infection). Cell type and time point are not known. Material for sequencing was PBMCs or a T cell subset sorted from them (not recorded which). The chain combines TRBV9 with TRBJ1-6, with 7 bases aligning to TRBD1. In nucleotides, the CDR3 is TGTGCCAGCAGACTAACAGGGGTTTGGAATTCACCCCTCCACTTT. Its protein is CASRLTGVWNSPLHF.